The 17 T cell receptor beta chains reported below all come from one sample, sequenced in a study of somatic mutations in cytotoxic T cells in rheumatoid arthritis. Only in-frame clones appear in the TCRdb table, and some are missing; sequencing was by immunoSEQ multiplex PCR. The sample lists about 7,100 clones, around 80% occurring once. The sample consisted of CD8+ T cells sorted from blood. The receptors were sampled from an adult with rheumatoid arthritis.

This chain uses TRBV7-8 with TRBJ1-4, with D tentatively TRBD1 (6 bases). The V and J ends lost 5 bases and 12 bases respectively, with 19 bases between them. CDR1 and CDR2 from the germline V gene are SGHVS and FQNEAQ. CDR3 length: 14 residues. CDR3 nucleotides: TGTGCCAGCAGCCCCCGGACAGTCTCGTCGGAACTGTTTTTT. This gives the protein CASSPRTVSSELFF.

CDR3 residues: CASSTFGTGDQHF. As DNA, the CDR3 is TGTGCCAGCAGCACCTTTGGGACAGGGGACCAGCATTTT. V gene TRBV7-2 combines with J gene TRBJ1-5; 10 bases agree with TRBD1. V lost 5 bases and J lost 12; bases outside the gene matches: 7. The CDR3 has 13 residues. Germline V gene data show CDR1 as SGHTA and CDR2 as FQGNSA.

The chain couples TRBV5-4 to TRBJ2-2; possibly TRBD2 for D (5 bases). Germline values: CDR1 SGHNT, CDR2 YYREEE (reference sequence). This CDR3 is built from 15 residues. V lost 4 bases to trimming and J lost 6 bases, with 16 bases between them. Here the CDR3 reads CASSRQGRVAGELFF. CDR3 in DNA: TGTGCCAGCAGCCGCCAAGGGAGAGTCGCCGGGGAGCTGTTTTTT.

The V call is TRBV4-3, the J call TRBJ2-7; 11 nucleotides match TRBD1. The CDR3 is made up of 14 amino acids. The junction had 0 bases not matched to a gene; V was cut back by 3 bases and J by 2 bases. Germline CDR1 and CDR2: LGHNA and YSLEER. CDR3 protein: CASSQGQGAYEQYF. DNA for the CDR3: TGCGCCAGCAGCCAGGGACAGGGGGCCTACGAGCAGTACTTC.

The chain combines TRBV9 with TRBJ2-1, with 9 positions matching TRBD1. Germline V lookup: CDR1 SGDLS, CDR2 YYNGEE. V lost 2 bases, J lost 3 bases, and 3 bases stayed unmatched. There are 15 residues in the CDR3. This chain's CDR3 is CASSVAGQGYNEQFF. The CDR3 DNA is TGTGCCAGCAGCGTCGCGGGACAGGGCTACAATGAGCAGTTCTTC.

This sequence joins TRBV18 and TRBJ2-3; TRBD1 agrees at 7 bases. There are 16 residues in the CDR3. Germline-derived CDR1 and CDR2 are KGHSH and LQKENI. Unmatched junction bases numbered 9, after V lost 5 bases and J lost 1 base. CDR3: CASSFGTDPRTDTQYF. The CDR3, as DNA: TGTGCCAGCTCATTCGGGACAGATCCCCGCACAGATACGCAGTATTTT.

This clone has only one observation. The chain has TRBV5-1 and TRBJ1-4; D is perhaps TRBD1 (6 bases). The CDR3 spans 14 residues. Germline CDR1 reads SGHRS; CDR2 reads YFSETQ. Trimming removed 5 bases from V and 0 bases from J, with 8 bases in between. The CDR3 DNA reads TGCGCCAGCAGAGAGGGGGCAACTAATGAAAAACTGTTTTTT. Its translation: CASREGATNEKLFF. Full variable domain (outside the CDR3, taken from reference TRBV5-1 and TRBJ1-4): KAGVTQTPRYLIKTRGQQVTLSCSPISGHRSVSWYQQTPGQGLQFLFEYFSETQRNKGNFPGRFSGRQFSNSRSEMNVSTLELGDSALYLCASREGATNEKLFFGSGTQLSVL.

The chain uses TRBV27 and TRBJ2-2; tentatively, D is TRBD1 (6 bases). V was cut by 6 bases and J by 7 bases, with 15 bases left in between. Germline V gene lookup returns CDR1 MNHEY and CDR2 SMNVEV (reference sequence). The CDR3 runs to 14 residues. The CDR3 coding sequence is TGTGCCAGCAGGCAGGGTGTAGGGGGCGGGGAGCTGTTTTTT. Its translation is CASRQGVGGGELFF.

J is TRBJ1-1 and V is TRBV5-1, with 7 bases aligning to TRBD1. Trimming at V came to 4 bases and at J to 0 bases, leaving 6 bases not matched to a gene. This CDR3 is 15 amino acids long. CDR1 SGHRS and CDR2 YFSETQ come from the germline V gene. CDR3 DNA: TGCGCCAGCAGCACAGACGGGACAGTGAACACTGAAGCTTTCTTT. Protein: CASSTDGTVNTEAFF. The complete variable domain, with remaining parts taken from reference TRBV5-1 and TRBJ1-1, reads KAGVTQTPRYLIKTRGQQVTLSCSPISGHRSVSWYQQTPGQGLQFLFEYFSETQRNKGNFPGRFSGRQFSNSRSEMNVSTLELGDSALYLCASSTDGTVNTEAFFGQGTRLTVV.

In nucleotides, the CDR3 is TGTGCCAGCAGCTCTCCGGGACAGGGGGCGGAGAGTGAAAAACTGTTTTTT. Protein sequence: CASSSPGQGAESEKLFF. This chain uses TRBV5-5 with TRBJ1-4, with TRBD1 matching 12 bases. The germline V gene has CDR1 SGHKS and CDR2 YYEKEE (reference sequence). This CDR3 region has 17 residues. V lost 3 bases and J lost 7; bases outside the gene matches: 10.

CDR3 coding DNA: TGCGCCAGCAGCCAGGGCCAGGCCGGGTACACAGATACGCAGTATTTT. Translating it yields CASSQGQAGYTDTQYF. V is TRBV4-1 and J is TRBJ2-3; D gene uncertain. The CDR3 spans 16 residues. CDR1 is MGHRA, CDR2 YSYEKL, per germline. The V gene lost 3 bases and the J gene lost 2 bases, with 15 bases spanning the gap.

The J gene is TRBJ1-5, the V gene TRBV19, with TRBD1 matching 11 bases. The CDR3 runs 16 residues. V dropped 6 bases and J dropped 5; count of bases not matched to a gene: 9. Germline-derived CDR1 and CDR2 are LNHDA and SQIVND (reference sequence). CDR3 region: CASSTTRTGGYQPQHF. CDR3 nucleotide sequence: TGTGCCAGTAGCACCACCCGGACAGGGGGCTATCAGCCCCAGCATTTT. Supplemented by reference TRBV19 and TRBJ1-5, the full variable domain reads DGGITQSPKYLFRKEGQNVTLSCEQNLNHDAMYWYRQDPGQGLRLIYYSQIVNDFQKGDIAEGYSVSREKKESFPLTVTSAQKNPTAFYLCASSTTRTGGYQPQHFGDGTRLSIL.

The V gene is TRBV2, the J gene TRBJ1-2; D call uncertain. The CDR3 is made up of 12 amino acids. Trimming cost V 6 bases and J 3 bases, with 8 bases left between them. Germline values: CDR1 SNHLY, CDR2 FYNNEI. CDR3 protein: CASRGDDYGYTF. CDR3 coding DNA: TGTGCCAGCAGGGGCGACGACTATGGCTACACCTTC.

The chain combines TRBV2 with TRBJ2-3; the D is unclear. CDR1 and CDR2 from the germline V gene are SNHLY and FYNNEI. The CDR3 covers 12 residues. V shed 8 bases and J shed 4 bases, with 10 bases lying between them. The CDR3 here is CASGPWPDTQYF. The CDR3 DNA reads TGTGCCAGCGGGCCCTGGCCAGATACGCAGTATTTT.

The V call is TRBV10-3, the J call TRBJ2-1; tentative D call: TRBD2 (6 bases). Trimming took off 6 bases at V and 7 bases at J, with 22 bases between the two ends. Germline V gene data show CDR1 as ENHRY and CDR2 as SYGVKD. The CDR3 consists of 16 residues. The CDR3 nucleotides read TGTGCCATCAGCGCGGCGCGGGGCGCGGGATTTAATGAGCAGTTCTTC. Encoded protein: CAISAARGAGFNEQFF.

In DNA form, the CDR3 reads TGCGCCAGCAGCTTGGACGGCAGGCCGAACACTGAAGCTTTCTTT. Protein: CASSLDGRPNTEAFF. The chain recombines TRBV5-1 with TRBJ1-1; D unresolved. The ends were cut back, 0 bases at V and 1 base at J, with 10 bases in the middle. The CDR3 has 15 residues. Germline assignment: CDR1 SGHRS and CDR2 YFSETQ.

This chain connects TRBV27 to TRBJ1-1, with unresolved D. The CDR3 totals 13 residues. Trimming pared 0 bases from V and 1 base from J, leaving 3 bases between. The germline V gene has CDR1 MNHEY and CDR2 SMNVEV (reference sequence). Written as DNA, the CDR3 is TGTGCCAGCAGTTTATCTACGAACACTGAAGCTTTCTTT. This codes for CASSLSTNTEAFF.